What follows are 4 T cell receptor beta chains derived from one specimen sequenced in a study of patients with pleural tuberculosis. TCRdb processed the reads anew with MiXCR; each CDR3 protein has one entry. The table has under 65,000 distinct CDR3 sequences, about 7.3% seen once. Receptor source: a human donor with pleural tuberculosis.

This clonotype was observed many times. The chain couples TRBV11-3 to TRBJ2-2; D uncertain. Trimming took off 6 bases at V and 8 bases at J, with 10 bases between the two ends. Looked up from germline, CDR1 is SGHNT and CDR2 is YENEEA. This CDR3 region has 12 residues. The CDR3 is CASSVFGGELFF. The CDR3 nucleotides are TGTGCCAGCAGTGTTTTCGGAGGGGAGCTGTTTTTT.

This clonotype was seen repeatedly, ten times or more. J is TRBJ1-2 and V is TRBV28; TRBD1 agrees at 9 bases. Germline CDR1 and CDR2: MDHEN and SYDVKM. CDR3 size: 15 residues. The trim removed 5 bases at V and 8 bases at J, leaving 12 bases unmatched. CDR3 sequence (DNA): TGTGCCAGCAGTGGTCCGGGACAGGGTTTGTCAGGCTACACCTTC. Protein: CASSGPGQGLSGYTF.

This clonotype came up many times. This CDR3 is CASSYTPGHLYSPLHF. The DNA of the CDR3 is TGTGCCAGCAGTTACACCCCGGGACACCTTTATTCACCCCTCCACTTT. The chain employs TRBV6-2 or TRBV6-3 and TRBJ1-6; TRBD1 might be the D (6 bases). The CDR3 covers 16 residues. Looked up from germline, CDR1 is MNHEY and CDR2 is SVGEGT. The V end was cut by 2 bases, the J end by 8 bases, with 16 bases between.

This chain joins TRBV29-1 and TRBJ2-3; D is possibly TRBD1 (5 bases). The CDR3 totals 15 residues. The V and J ends lost 3 bases and 0 bases respectively, with 13 bases between them. Germline values: CDR1 SQVTM, CDR2 ANQGSEA. CDR3 sequence reads: CSVDGSGYSTDTQYF. The DNA for the CDR3 is TGCAGCGTTGACGGGTCAGGGTATAGCACAGATACGCAGTATTTT.